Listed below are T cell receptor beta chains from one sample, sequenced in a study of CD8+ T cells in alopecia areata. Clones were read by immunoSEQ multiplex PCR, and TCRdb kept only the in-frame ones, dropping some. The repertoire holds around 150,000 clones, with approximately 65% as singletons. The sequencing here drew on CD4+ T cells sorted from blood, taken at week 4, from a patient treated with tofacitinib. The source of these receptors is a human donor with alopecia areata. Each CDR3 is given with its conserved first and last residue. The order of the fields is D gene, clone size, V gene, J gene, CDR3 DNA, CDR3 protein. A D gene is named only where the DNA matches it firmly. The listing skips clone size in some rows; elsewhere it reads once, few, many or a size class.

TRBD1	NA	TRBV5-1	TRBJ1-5	TGCGCCAGCAGCTTGGAACAGGGGGGTCAGCCCCAGCATTTT	CASSLEQGGQPQHF
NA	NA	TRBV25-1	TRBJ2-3	TGTGCCAGCAGTGCCTCCACAGATACGCAGTATTTT	CASSASTDTQYF
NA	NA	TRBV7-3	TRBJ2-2	TGTGCCAGCACAGTTCCCCAGGGTAACACCGGGGAGCTGTTTTTT	CASTVPQGNTGELFF
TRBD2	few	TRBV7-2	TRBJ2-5	TGTGCCACCTCTGATCAGCGGGGGTCACGGGAGACCCAGTACTTC	CATSDQRGSRETQYF
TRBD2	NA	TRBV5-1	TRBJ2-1	TGCGCCAGCAGCCCCATGGGGGAGGGTGAGCAGTTCTTC	CASSPMGEGEQFF
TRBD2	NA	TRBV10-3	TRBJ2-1	TGTGCCATCAGTGAGCGGGGACTAGCGGGGGATTACAATGAGCAGTTCTTC	CAISERGLAGDYNEQFF
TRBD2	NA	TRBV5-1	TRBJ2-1	TGCGCCAGCAGCACATTGACTAGCCTTGGGGTGGTTTCCTACAATGAGCAGTTCTTC	CASSTLTSLGVVSYNEQFF
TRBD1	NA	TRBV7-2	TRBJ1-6	TGTGCCAGCAGCTTCGGGACAGGGGTCTATAATTCACCCCTCCACTTT	CASSFGTGVYNSPLHF
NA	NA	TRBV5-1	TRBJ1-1	TGCGCCAGCAGCTTGGCGGGGTACACTGAAGCTTTCTTT	CASSLAGYTEAFF
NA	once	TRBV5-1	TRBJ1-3	TGCGCCAGCAGCTTGCGCGGGATAGCCTCTGGAAACACCATATATTTT	CASSLRGIASGNTIYF
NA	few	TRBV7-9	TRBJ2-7	TGTGCCAGCAGCCCGAATTGGGGGGTCGCGCACGAGCAGTACTTC	CASSPNWGVAHEQYF
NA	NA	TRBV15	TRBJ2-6	TGTGCCACCAGCAGAAGGGGCACTGGGGCCAACGTCCTGACTTTC	CATSRRGTGANVLTF
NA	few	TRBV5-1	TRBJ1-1	TGCGCCAGCAGCCGTGCGAACACTGAAGCTTTCTTT	CASSRANTEAFF
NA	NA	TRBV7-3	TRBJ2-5	TGTGCCAGCAGTCGGACGAGGGGCCCGGGAGAGACCCAGTACTTC	CASSRTRGPGETQYF
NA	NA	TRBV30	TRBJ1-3	TGTGCCTGGGCGGGCTACACCATATATTTT	CAWAGYTIYF
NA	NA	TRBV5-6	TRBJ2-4	TGTGCCAGCAGCTTGGACAGGGCGGGAAACATTCAGTACTTC	CASSLDRAGNIQYF
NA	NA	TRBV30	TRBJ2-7	TGTGCCTGGAGTGGGAGGGCTTGGGGCGAGCAGTACTTC	CAWSGRAWGEQYF
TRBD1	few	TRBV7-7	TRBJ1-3	TGTGCTAGCAGCGGAAGGGACAGCGATAACTCCGGAAACACCATATATTTT	CASSGRDSDNSGNTIYF
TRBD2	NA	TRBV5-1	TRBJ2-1	TGCGCCAGCAGCTACGGGACTAGCGGTGAGCAGTTCTTC	CASSYGTSGEQFF
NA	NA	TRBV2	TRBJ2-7	TGTGCCAGCAGTGAACGGGTGTCCTACGAGCAGTACTTC	CASSERVSYEQYF
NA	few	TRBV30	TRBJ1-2	TGTGCCTGGACGGGCAACTATGGCTACACCTTC	CAWTGNYGYTF
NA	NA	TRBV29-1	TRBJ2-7	TGCAGCGTTGAAGATCTTCGACAGAAGAGCTCCTACGAGCAGTACTTC	CSVEDLRQKSSYEQYF
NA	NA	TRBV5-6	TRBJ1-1	TGTGCCAGCAGCTTGGGGACTCCGGACCTGAACACTGAAGCTTTCTTT	CASSLGTPDLNTEAFF
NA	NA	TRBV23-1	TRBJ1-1	TGCGCCAGCCCTCCACGGGTGAACACTGAAGCTTTCTTT	CASPPRVNTEAFF
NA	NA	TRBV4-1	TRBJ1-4	TGCGCCAGCAGCCAAAGAGAAGGGCCTAATGAAAAACTGTTTTTT	CASSQREGPNEKLFF
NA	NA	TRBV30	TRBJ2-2	TGTGCCTGGAGTCTACTTGTGGGCGGGGAGCTGTTTTTT	CAWSLLVGGELFF
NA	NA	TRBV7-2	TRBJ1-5	TGTGCCAGCAGTTCAGAAGGGCCCCCCTCCCATCAGCCCCAGCATTTT	CASSSEGPPSHQPQHF
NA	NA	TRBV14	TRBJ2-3	TGTGCCAGCAGCTACCAGATCGGGAATACGCAGTATTTT	CASSYQIGNTQYF
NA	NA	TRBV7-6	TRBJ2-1	TGTGCCAGCAGCCCGGACGGGATTAGCTCCTACAATGAGCAGTTCTTC	CASSPDGISSYNEQFF
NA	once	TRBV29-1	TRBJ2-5	TGCAGCGTCGCCCCAGGGAAAGAGACCCAGTACTTC	CSVAPGKETQYF
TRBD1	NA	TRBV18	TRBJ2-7	TGTGCCAGCTCACCAGGGACAGAAAACTACGAGCAGTACTTC	CASSPGTENYEQYF
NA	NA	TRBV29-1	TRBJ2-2	TGCAGCGTGCTGACAAAAACGACCGGGGAGCTGTTTTTT	CSVLTKTTGELFF
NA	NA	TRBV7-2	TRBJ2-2	TGTGCCAGCAGCTTAGGAGGAGACCAGGTTTTAGGCGGGGAGCTGTTTTTT	CASSLGGDQVLGGELFF
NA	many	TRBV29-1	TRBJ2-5	TGCAGCGTTCGACAGCAAGAGACCCAGTACTTC	CSVRQQETQYF
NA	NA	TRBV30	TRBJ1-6	TGTGCCTGGAGTACCGGGATCCTCGAAGGTTCACCCCTCCACTTT	CAWSTGILEGSPLHF
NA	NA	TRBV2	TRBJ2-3	TGTGCCAGCAGTGGAGAGTCGAGTACACAGTATTTT	CASSGESSTQYF
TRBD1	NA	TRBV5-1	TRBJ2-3	TGCGCCAGCAGCCCAAGACAGGGCACTAGCACAGATACGCAGTATTTT	CASSPRQGTSTDTQYF
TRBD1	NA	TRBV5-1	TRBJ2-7	TGCGCCAGCAGCTTGGTGGGACAGTGGGGCGAGCAGTACTTC	CASSLVGQWGEQYF
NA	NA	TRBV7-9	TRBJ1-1	TGTGCCAGCAGCTCCGTCAAGGTGCTGAACACTGAAGCTTTCTTT	CASSSVKVLNTEAFF
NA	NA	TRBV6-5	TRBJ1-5	TGTGCCAGCAGGAGGGAGGTGAATCAGCCCCAGCATTTT	CASRREVNQPQHF
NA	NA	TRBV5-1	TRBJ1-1	TGCGCCAGCAGCCTGGGGGATTCAAAGACAAGGAACACTGAAGCTTTCTTT	CASSLGDSKTRNTEAFF
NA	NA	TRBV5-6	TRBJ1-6	TGTGCCAGCAGCTTGGGGAATTCACCCCTCCACTTT	CASSLGNSPLHF
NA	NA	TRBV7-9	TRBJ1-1	TGTGCCAGCAGCTCTCCAAGATACACTGAAGCTTTCTTT	CASSSPRYTEAFF